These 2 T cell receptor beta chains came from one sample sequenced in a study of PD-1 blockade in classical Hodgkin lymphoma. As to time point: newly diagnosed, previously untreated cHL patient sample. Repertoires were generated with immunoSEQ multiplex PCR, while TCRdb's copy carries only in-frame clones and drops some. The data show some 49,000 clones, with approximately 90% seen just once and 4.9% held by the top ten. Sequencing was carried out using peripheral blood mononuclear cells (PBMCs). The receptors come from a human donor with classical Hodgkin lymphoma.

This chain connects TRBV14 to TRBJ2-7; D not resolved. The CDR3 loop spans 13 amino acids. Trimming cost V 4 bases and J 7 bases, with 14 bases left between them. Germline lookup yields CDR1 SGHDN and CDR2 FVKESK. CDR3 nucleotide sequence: TGTGCCAGCAGCCCACGGATCGGCATGGAGCAGTACTTC. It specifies CASSPRIGMEQYF.

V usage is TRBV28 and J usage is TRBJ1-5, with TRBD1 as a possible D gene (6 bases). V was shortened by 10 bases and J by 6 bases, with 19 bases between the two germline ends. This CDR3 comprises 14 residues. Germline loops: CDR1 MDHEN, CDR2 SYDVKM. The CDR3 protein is CATLLGGASQPQHF. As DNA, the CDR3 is TGTGCCACCCTCTTGGGGGGCGCGTCTCAGCCCCAGCATTTT.